This passage covers 16 T cell receptor beta chains from one sample sequenced in a study of Ad26.COV2.S vaccination and SARS-CoV-2 variants (dated by TCRdb to the early 2020s). The library was produced with the immunoSEQ multiplex PCR assay. TCRdb's version of the immuneACCESS table is confined to in-frame rearrangements and falls short of the full clone set. An unresolved V gene accounts for under half of the shortfall where checked; the remainder is of unknown origin. The sample table shows roughly 400,000 clones, and 80% to 95% are seen once. The top ten hold approximately 1.7% of the sample. The treatment or condition label, read with the paper, signifies: around 19 received Ad26.COV2.S at low or high dose, single or two shots; about 5 received placebo; per-sample allocation not given. For vaccine and placebo recipients, repertoires were sequenced using samples collected on day 63 after the first injection.

This material consisted of peripheral blood, taken in a trial of Ad26.COV2.S vaccine versus placebo. The receptors were gathered from a person between 18 and 60 years old who received the Ad26.COV2.S COVID-19 vaccine or a placebo.

The CDR3 DNA reads TGTGCCAGCAGTTACGGACAGACGAACACTGAAGCTTTCTTT. Its protein is CASSYGQTNTEAFF. The rearrangement joins TRBV6-5 to TRBJ1-1; a possible D gene is TRBD1 (6 bases). The germline gives CDR1 MNHEY, CDR2 SVGAGI. Trimming shortened V by 2 bases and J by 1 base, and 8 bases separated the two germline ends. This CDR3 has 14 residues.

This rearrangement joins TRBV19 to TRBJ2-5; D is unresolved. With 5 bases removed from V and 2 bases from J, the gap between germline ends came to 15 bases. The CDR3 spans 15 residues. In germline, CDR1 is LNHDA, CDR2 SQIVND (reference sequence). CDR3 loop: CASSSAVVPQETQYF. CDR3 bases: TGTGCCAGTAGTTCCGCGGTAGTTCCTCAAGAGACCCAGTACTTC.

The genes are TRBV20-1 and TRBJ2-7; D is unresolved. Germline CDR1 is DFQATT and CDR2 is SNEGSKA (reference sequence). This CDR3 contains 12 residues. V was trimmed by 3 bases and J by 4 bases, leaving 10 bases between them. The CDR3 DNA follows: TGCAGTGCTAGTTTGACACAGTACGAGCAGTACTTC. Translating it yields CSASLTQYEQYF.

V usage is TRBV13 and J usage is TRBJ2-3, with 9 positions matching TRBD2. Germline values: CDR1 PRHDT, CDR2 FYEKMQ (reference sequence). The CDR3 covers 17 residues. V gave up 5 bases and J gave up 4 bases; unmatched junction bases: 13. The CDR3 loop is CASSHLMETSGPDTQYF. The CDR3 DNA is TGTGCCAGCAGCCATTTAATGGAGACTAGCGGCCCAGATACGCAGTATTTT. The variable domain in full, completed from reference TRBV13 and TRBJ2-3, reads AAGVIQSPRHLIKEKRETATLKCYPIPRHDTVYWYQQGPGQDPQFLISFYEKMQSDKGSIPDRFSAQQFSDYHSELNMSSLELGDSALYFCASSHLMETSGPDTQYFGPGTRLTVL.

The chain has TRBV9 and TRBJ1-2; D call uncertain. The V gene lost 2 bases and the J gene lost 8 bases, with 7 bases spanning the gap. From germline, CDR1 is SGDLS and CDR2 YYNGEE. CDR3 size: 11 residues. The CDR3 sequence is CASSVGWGYTF. The CDR3 nucleotides are TGTGCCAGCAGCGTGGGGTGGGGCTACACCTTC.

This clone was seen once. This chain connects TRBV6-5 to TRBJ1-5, with TRBD1 matching over 7 bases. The ends lost 7 bases at V and 1 base at J; junction bases unmatched: 7. The CDR3 totals 15 residues. Germline V gives CDR1 MNHEY, CDR2 SVGAGI. Written as DNA, the CDR3 is TGTGCCAGCAAGGGACAGTCATTGAGCAATCAGCCCCAGCATTTT. Protein product: CASKGQSLSNQPQHF.

This clone has only a few counts. This chain connects TRBV5-1 to TRBJ2-7; 11 bases are shared with TRBD2. CDR3 length: 15 amino acids. V dropped 5 bases and J dropped 1; count of bases not matched to a gene: 5. Germline assignment: CDR1 SGHRS and CDR2 YFSETQ. CDR3 in DNA: TGCGCCAGCAGAAACCCTAGCGGGGGGTCCTACGAGCAGTACTTC. Its translation: CASRNPSGGSYEQYF.

This clone appeared a few times. This sequence joins TRBV11-3 and TRBJ1-1; possibly TRBD1 for D (6 bases). Germline V lookup: CDR1 SGHNT, CDR2 YENEEA. The CDR3 has 13 amino acids. V lost 3 bases and J 5 bases, leaving 10 bases between the germline ends. CDR3 bases: TGTGCCAGCAGCTTGGGCAGGGGAACTGAAGCTTTCTTT. Translating it yields CASSLGRGTEAFF. The whole variable domain, remainder taken from reference TRBV11-3 and TRBJ1-1, is EAGVVQSPRYKIIEKKQPVAFWCNPISGHNTLYWYLQNLGQGPELLIRYENEEAVDDSQLPKDRFSAERLKGVDSTLKIQPAELGDSAVYLCASSLGRGTEAFFGQGTRLTVV.

CDR3 loop: CASSQWSDGSYEQYF. In nucleotides, the CDR3 is TGTGCCAGCAGCCAATGGTCAGACGGCTCCTACGAGCAGTACTTC. The chain has TRBV16 and TRBJ2-7; D is uncertain. The CDR3 is made up of 15 amino acids. V lost 1 base and J lost 0, with 10 bases in between. CDR1 is KGHSY and CDR2 is FQNENV in the germline V gene.

This chain joins TRBV2 and TRBJ2-7; 9 nucleotides agree with TRBD1. With 5 bases clipped from V and 3 bases from J, the junction kept 2 bases outside the gene matches. The CDR3 loop spans 13 amino acids. The V gene's germline CDR1 is SNHLY and CDR2 FYNNEI. DNA of the CDR3: TGTGCCAGCAGTCGGGACAGGGTCTACGAGCAGTACTTC. It codes for CASSRDRVYEQYF.

This chain joins TRBV3-1 (or the pseudogene TRBV3-2) and TRBJ2-5; 9 bases line up with TRBD1. Per germline, CDR1 LGHDT and CDR2 YNNKEL (reference sequence). The CDR3 consists of 15 residues. The junction had 4 bases not matched to a gene; V was cut back by 0 bases and J by 5 bases. The CDR3 region is CASSQEVTGGETQYF. DNA of the CDR3: TGTGCCAGCAGCCAAGAAGTAACAGGGGGCGAGACCCAGTACTTC.

The rearrangement joins TRBV30 to TRBJ2-7; D may be TRBD1 (6 bases). CDR3 size: 13 residues. Per germline, CDR1 GTSNPN and CDR2 SVGIG (reference sequence). V lost 0 bases and J lost 3, with 9 bases in between. The CDR3: CAWSVGQRYEQYF. The DNA for the CDR3 is TGTGCCTGGAGTGTAGGACAGCGCTACGAGCAGTACTTC.

The rearrangement links TRBV19 to TRBJ1-4, with TRBD1 matching 10 bases. The CDR3 is 16 residues long. The junction had 3 bases not matched to a gene; V was cut back by 5 bases and J by 0 bases. The V gene's germline CDR1 is LNHDA and CDR2 SQIVND (reference sequence). The CDR3 region is CASSEGQGPTNEKLFF. DNA of the CDR3: TGTGCCAGTAGTGAGGGACAGGGGCCAACTAATGAAAAACTGTTTTTT.

The chain carries TRBV5-1 and TRBJ1-2, with 12 bases that match TRBD1. Germline-derived CDR1 and CDR2 are SGHRS and YFSETQ. The CDR3 sequence is 17 residues long. V lost 4 bases, J lost 3 bases, and 10 bases stayed unmatched. The CDR3 here is CASSAGQGARIYYGYTF. CDR3 in DNA: TGCGCCAGCAGCGCGGGACAGGGGGCCCGAATTTACTATGGCTACACCTTC. Full variable domain (outside the CDR3, taken from reference TRBV5-1 and TRBJ1-2): KAGVTQTPRYLIKTRGQQVTLSCSPISGHRSVSWYQQTPGQGLQFLFEYFSETQRNKGNFPGRFSGRQFSNSRSEMNVSTLELGDSALYLCASSAGQGARIYYGYTFGSGTRLTVV.

J is TRBJ2-5 and V is TRBV29-1, with 7 nucleotides matching TRBD1. The CDR3 consists of 14 residues. Germline V gene data show CDR1 as SQVTM and CDR2 as ANQGSEA. V gave up 4 bases and J gave up 4 bases; unmatched junction bases: 9. The CDR3 protein is CSVGGTVGVETQYF. As DNA, the CDR3 is TGCAGCGTTGGTGGGACAGTGGGGGTAGAGACCCAGTACTTC.

This rearrangement joins TRBV18 to TRBJ2-5, with D unclear. The CDR3 length is 13 residues. CDR1 is KGHSH, CDR2 LQKENI, per germline. Trimming removed 2 bases at V and 4 bases at J, with 8 bases between. In DNA form, the CDR3 reads TGTGCCAGCTCACCAGGGCAGATAGAGACCCAGTACTTC. Protein product: CASSPGQIETQYF.